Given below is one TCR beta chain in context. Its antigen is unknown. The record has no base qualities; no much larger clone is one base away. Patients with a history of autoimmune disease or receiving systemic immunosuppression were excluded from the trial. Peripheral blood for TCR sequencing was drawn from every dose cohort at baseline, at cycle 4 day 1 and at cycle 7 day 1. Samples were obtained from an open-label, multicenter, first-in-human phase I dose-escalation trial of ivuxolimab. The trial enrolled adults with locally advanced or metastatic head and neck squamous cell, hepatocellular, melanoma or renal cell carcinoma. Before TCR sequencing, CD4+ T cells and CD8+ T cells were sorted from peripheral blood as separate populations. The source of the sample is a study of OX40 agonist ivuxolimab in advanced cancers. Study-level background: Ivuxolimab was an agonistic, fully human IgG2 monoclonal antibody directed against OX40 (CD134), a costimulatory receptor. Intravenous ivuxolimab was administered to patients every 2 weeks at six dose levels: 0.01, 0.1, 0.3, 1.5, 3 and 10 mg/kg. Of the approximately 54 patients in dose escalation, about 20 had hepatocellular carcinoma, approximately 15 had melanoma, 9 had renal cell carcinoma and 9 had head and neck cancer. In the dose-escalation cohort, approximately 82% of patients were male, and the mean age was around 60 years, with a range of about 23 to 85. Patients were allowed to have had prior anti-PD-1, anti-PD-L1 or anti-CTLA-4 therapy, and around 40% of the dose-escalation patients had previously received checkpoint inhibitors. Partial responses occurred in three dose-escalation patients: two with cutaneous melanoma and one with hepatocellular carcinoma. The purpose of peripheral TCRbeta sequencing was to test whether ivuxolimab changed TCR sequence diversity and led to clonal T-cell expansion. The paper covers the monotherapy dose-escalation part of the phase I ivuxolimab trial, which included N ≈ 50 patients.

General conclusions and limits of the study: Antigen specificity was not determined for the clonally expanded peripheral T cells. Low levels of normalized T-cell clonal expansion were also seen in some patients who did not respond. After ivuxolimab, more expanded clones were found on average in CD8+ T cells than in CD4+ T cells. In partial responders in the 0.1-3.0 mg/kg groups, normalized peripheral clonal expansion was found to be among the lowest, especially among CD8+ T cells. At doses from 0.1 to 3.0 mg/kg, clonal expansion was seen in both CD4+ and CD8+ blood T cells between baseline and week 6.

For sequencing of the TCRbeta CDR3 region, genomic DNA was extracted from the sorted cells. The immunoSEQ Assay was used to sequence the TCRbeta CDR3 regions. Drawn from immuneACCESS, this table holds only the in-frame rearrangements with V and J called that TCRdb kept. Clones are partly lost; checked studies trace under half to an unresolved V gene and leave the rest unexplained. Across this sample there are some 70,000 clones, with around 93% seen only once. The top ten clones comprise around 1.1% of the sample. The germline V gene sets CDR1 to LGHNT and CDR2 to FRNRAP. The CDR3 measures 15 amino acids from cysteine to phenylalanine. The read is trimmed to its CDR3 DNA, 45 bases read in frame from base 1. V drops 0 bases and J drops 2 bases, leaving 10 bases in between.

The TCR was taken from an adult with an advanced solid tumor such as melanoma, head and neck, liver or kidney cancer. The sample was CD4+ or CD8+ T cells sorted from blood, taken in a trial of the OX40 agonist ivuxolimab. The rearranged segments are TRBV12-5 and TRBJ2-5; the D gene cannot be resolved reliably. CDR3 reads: CASGLVHQTQETQYF. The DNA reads TGTGCTAGTGGTTTGGTACACCAGACTCAAGAGACCCAGTACTTC. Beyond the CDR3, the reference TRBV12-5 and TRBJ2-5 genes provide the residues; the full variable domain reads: DARVTQTPRHKVTEMGQEVTMRCQPILGHNTVFWYRQTMMQGLELLAYFRNRAPLDDSGMPKDRFSAEMPDATLATLKIQPSEPRDSAVYFCASGLVHQTQETQYFGPGTRLLVL.